The subject of this entry is one T cell receptor beta chain. This specimen belongs to a study of T cell changes during pregnancy in multiple sclerosis. Deletions cut 4 bases from V and 7 bases from J, with 14 bases between. Germline V gene lookup returns CDR1 SGHVS and CDR2 FQNEAQ. The CDR3 contains 14 residues. Measured with immunoSEQ multiplex PCR; TCRdb has only the in-frame clones, and not every one. Among 40,000 or so clones listed, around nine tenths were seen once. This clonotype was obtained from a female donor in good health, enrolled as a control in a pregnancy study. The V gene is TRBV7-8, the J gene TRBJ2-1; a weak D match, TRBD2 (5 bases). The starting material was peripheral blood, obtained in the third trimester of pregnancy. CDR3: CASSWAITGNEQFF. The DNA of the CDR3 is TGTGCCAGCAGCTGGGCCATCACGGGGAATGAGCAGTTCTTC. The complete variable domain, with remaining parts taken from reference TRBV7-8 and TRBJ2-1, reads GAGVSQSPRYKVAKRGQDVALRCDPISGHVSLFWYQQALGQGPEFLTYFQNEAQLDKSGLPSDRFFAERPEGSVSTLKIQRTQQEDSAVYLCASSWAITGNEQFFGPGTRLTVL.